These T cell receptor beta chains were read from a single sample in a study of post-analysis software for immune sequencing data. Via MiXCR, TCRdb re-called the PCR reads, giving one row per CDR3 protein. The table has 820,000 or so distinct CDR3 sequences, 53% seen once. Sample: blood. These receptors were obtained from a girl aged 5-17 years with multiple sclerosis. Each CDR3 is given with its conserved first and last residue. The D gene is left open where the match is weak. Size values are once, few and many counts, or a class for expanded clones, and some rows have none.

j_call cdr3_length v_call d_call clone_size cdr3_aa cdr3_nt
TRBJ2-7 15 TRBV6-7 - - CANRSQAKVPYEQYF TGTGCCAACCGGTCTCAGGCCAAAGTTCCCTACGAGCAGTACTTC
TRBJ1-2 13 TRBV7-9 TRBD1 - CAVGQGGDYGYTF TGTGCCGTCGGACAGGGAGGGGACTATGGCTACACCTTC
TRBJ2-5 18 TRBV18 - - CASSPPLTTGRDGETQYF TGTGCCAGCTCACCACCGTTAACGACAGGGAGGGATGGTGAGACCCAGTACTTC
TRBJ2-7 15 TRBV27 - - CASSLMAGRGHEQYF TGTGCCAGCAGTTTAATGGCGGGCAGGGGCCACGAGCAGTACTTC
TRBJ1-6 14 TRBV20-1 TRBD1 - CSAGTGLRNSPLHF TGCAGTGCAGGGACAGGGTTGCGGAATTCACCCCTCCACTTT
TRBJ2-6 18 TRBV27 TRBD2 - CASSPKRGVSSGANVLTF TGTGCCAGCAGTCCAAAGCGGGGGGTTAGCTCTGGGGCCAACGTCCTGACTTTC
TRBJ1-1 14 TRBV7-3 - - CASSPGAFGTEAFF TGTGCCAGCAGCCCGGGGGCCTTCGGCACTGAAGCTTTCTTT
TRBJ2-1 15 TRBV5-1 TRBD2 few CASSPWGLGFNEQFF TGCGCCAGCAGCCCGTGGGGACTAGGCTTTAATGAGCAGTTCTTC
TRBJ2-7 14 TRBV5-1 - - CASSAAAEAYEQYF TGTGCCAGCAGCGCGGCGGCGGAAGCCTACGAGCAGTACTTC
TRBJ2-3 14 TRBV20-1 - - CSATRGHPTDTQYF TGCAGTGCCACGAGGGGACACCCCACAGATACGCAGTATTTT
TRBJ2-3 16 TRBV20-1 - - CSARGLLRTSTDTQYF TGCAGTGCTAGGGGGCTCCTGCGAACTAGCACTGATACGCAGTATTTT
TRBJ2-1 15 TRBV20-1 - - CSAREKGGSYNEQFF TGCAGTGCTAGAGAGAAGGGGGGATCCTACAATGAGCAGTTCTTC
TRBJ2-1 15 TRBV5-1 - - CASSLWAAANNEQFF TGCGCCAGCAGCTTGTGGGCAGCGGCTAACAATGAGCAGTTCTTC
TRBJ2-3 17 TRBV25-1 TRBD1 - CASSEYRRQGSTDTQYF TGTGCCAGCAGTGAATATAGAAGACAGGGCAGCACAGATACGCAGTATTTT
TRBJ2-6 18 TRBV6-1 TRBD1 few CASSRSISDRARANVLTF TGTGCCAGCAGTCGATCTATTTCCGACAGGGCTAGGGCCAACGTCCTGACTTTC
TRBJ1-2 13 TRBV12-3/TRBV12-4 - few CASSLSRAGGYTF TGTGCCAGCAGTTTAAGTAGGGCGGGCGGCTACACCTTC
TRBJ2-7 11 TRBV5-1 - - CASSFGRSNYF TGCGCCAGCAGCTTTGGCCGGAGCAACTACTTC
TRBJ2-7 15 TRBV4-2 TRBD2 - CASSQATSGEGEQYF TGTGCCAGCAGCCAAGCGACTAGCGGGGAAGGTGAGCAGTACTTC
TRBJ2-1 13 TRBV11-2 - - CASSSRLGGEQFF TGTGCCAGCAGCTCCCGGCTGGGGGGTGAGCAGTTCTTC
TRBJ1-2 12 TRBV7-2 - - CASSHPRAGYTF TGTGCCAGCAGCCATCCCAGGGCTGGCTACACCTTC
TRBJ1-2 13 TRBV3-1 TRBD1 - CASSRQGTYGYTF TGTGCCAGCAGCCGACAGGGCACCTATGGCTACACCTTC
TRBJ2-5 15 TRBV3-1 TRBD1 - CASSFRTGHGETQYF TGTGCCAGCAGCTTCCGGACAGGGCATGGGGAGACCCAGTACTTC
TRBJ2-1 18 TRBV7-2 TRBD2 - CASRLTLNWGGSYNEQFF TGTGCCAGCAGACTAACTCTTAACTGGGGGGGGAGCTACAATGAGCAGTTCTTC
TRBJ2-3 18 TRBV4-1 TRBD2 - CASSQDFGLAGRTDTQYF TGCGCCAGCAGCCAAGATTTTGGACTAGCGGGCCGTACAGATACGCAGTATTTT
TRBJ1-1 13 TRBV9 - few CASSVVPGTEAFF TGTGCCAGCAGCGTAGTGCCGGGTACTGAAGCTTTCTTT
TRBJ2-7 18 TRBV14 - - CASSQEPHWGREHYEQYF TGTGCCAGCAGCCAAGAACCCCATTGGGGGCGGGAGCACTACGAGCAGTACTTC
TRBJ2-5 16 TRBV9 - - CASSPLVGRGLETQYF TGTGCCAGCAGCCCCTTGGTGGGGCGCGGTTTGGAGACCCAGTACTTC
TRBJ2-3 17 TRBV4-1 TRBD2 once CASSQTGTSGNTDTQYF TGCGCCAGCAGCCAAACAGGGACTAGCGGAAACACAGATACGCAGTATTTT
TRBJ2-7 15 TRBV5-1 - - CASSLAAGTCYERYF TGCGCCAGCAGTCTCGCGGCGGGAACCTGCTACGAGCGGTACTTC
TRBJ2-7 15 TRBV12-3/TRBV12-4 TRBD1 few CASSFLRDRMGEQYF TGTGCCAGCAGTTTTCTCCGGGACAGGATGGGGGAGCAGTACTTC
TRBJ2-3 14 TRBV29-1 - - CSVGQRLSTDTQYF TGCAGCGTTGGACAGCGGTTAAGCACAGATACGCAGTATTTT
TRBJ2-1 17 TRBV4-1 - - CASSQELAVSSYNEQFF TGCGCCAGCAGCCAAGAACTAGCAGTGAGCTCCTACAATGAGCAGTTCTTC
TRBJ2-1 11 TRBV4-1 - few CASSQMDEQFF TGCGCCAGCAGCCAGATGGATGAGCAGTTCTTC
TRBJ2-4 19 TRBV9 - few CASSVASLTGPIAKNIQYF TGTGCCAGCAGCGTAGCGAGTCTGACAGGACCCATAGCCAAAAACATTCAGTACTTC
TRBJ1-1 13 TRBV6-2/TRBV6-3 - - CASPRGSNTEAFF TGTGCCAGCCCCCGGGGGTCGAACACTGAAGCTTTCTTT
TRBJ1-5 17 TRBV7-2 TRBD1 - CASSLALGTGSNQPQHF TGTGCCAGCAGCTTAGCACTCGGGACAGGTAGCAATCAGCCCCAGCATTTT
TRBJ2-7 15 TRBV9 TRBD2 - CASSVIGRTFYEQYF TGTGCCAGCAGCGTTATCGGGAGGACCTTCTACGAGCAGTACTTC
TRBJ1-5 14 TRBV5-1 - - CASSLVGDDQPQHF TGCGCCAGCAGCTTGGTGGGGGATGATCAGCCCCAGCATTTT
TRBJ2-7 20 TRBV11-2 TRBD2 - CASSLGTSGPISLSSYEQYF TGTGCCAGCAGCTTAGGTACTAGCGGCCCCATATCCTTGAGCTCCTACGAGCAGTACTTC
TRBJ1-1 13 TRBV7-9 - - CASSATVLTEAFF TGTGCCAGCAGCGCCACAGTCCTCACTGAAGCTTTCTTT
TRBJ1-2 10 TRBV29-1 - few CSVDPPGYTF TGCAGCGTTGACCCCCCTGGCTACACCTTC
TRBJ2-1 15 TRBV6-5 - - CASSYFPGTWIEQFF TGTGCCAGCAGTTACTTCCCCGGGACTTGGATAGAGCAGTTCTTC
TRBJ2-5 14 TRBV29-1 - - CSVAPGSGQETQYF TGCAGCGTAGCCCCGGGATCTGGGCAGGAGACCCAGTACTTC
TRBJ2-1 12 TRBV12-3/TRBV12-4 - few CASSFSLDEQFF TGTGCCAGCAGTTTCTCGTTGGATGAGCAGTTCTTC
TRBJ2-7 15 TRBV20-1 TRBD1 - CSARAGQISSYEQYF TGCAGTGCTAGAGCGGGACAGATCAGCTCCTACGAGCAGTACTTC